Following are 28 T cell receptor beta chains from one sample sequenced in a study of blood T cell repertoires in COVID-19. Assay used: immunoSEQ multiplex PCR; TCRdb lists only in-frame clones, some missing. The table lists around 150,000 clones, around 87% of them singletons. Source material: peripheral blood. The source is a man aged 45 to 65 with active COVID-19.

CDR3 region: CASSLGGGGWEETQYF. The CDR3 DNA follows: TGTGCCAGCAGCCTTGGGGGAGGGGGATGGGAAGAGACCCAGTACTTC. The chain employs TRBV11-3 and TRBJ2-5; a possible D gene is TRBD2 (7 bases). CDR1 is SGHNT, CDR2 YENEEA, per germline. The CDR3 length is 16 residues. V gave up 5 bases and J gave up 3 bases, with 19 bases separating them. Complete variable domain (other parts from reference TRBV11-3 and TRBJ2-5): EAGVVQSPRYKIIEKKQPVAFWCNPISGHNTLYWYLQNLGQGPELLIRYENEEAVDDSQLPKDRFSAERLKGVDSTLKIQPAELGDSAVYLCASSLGGGGWEETQYFGPGTRLLVL.

CDR3 region: CASSPRRNEQYF. The CDR3 DNA is TGTGCCAGCAGCCCCCGGCGGAACGAGCAGTACTTC. The V and J genes are TRBV9 and TRBJ2-7; D gene uncertain. Germline V gene data show CDR1 as SGDLS and CDR2 as YYNGEE. V lost 4 bases to trimming and J lost 5 bases, with 10 bases between them. The CDR3 consists of 12 residues.

The CDR3 DNA sequence: TGTGCCAGCAGCGAGGGACTAGCGGGGGGTAAAGAGACCCAGTACTTC. Translated, it gives CASSEGLAGGKETQYF. This rearrangement joins TRBV7-9 to TRBJ2-5; 15 bases are shared with TRBD2. V shed 5 bases and J 3 bases; nucleotides not matched to a gene: 4. The CDR3 consists of 16 residues. Germline V gene lookup returns CDR1 SEHNR and CDR2 FQNEAQ (reference sequence).

The gene calls are TRBV9 and TRBJ2-1; perhaps TRBD2 as D (6 bases). Looked up from germline, CDR1 is SGDLS and CDR2 is YYNGEE. V was cut by 3 bases and J by 9 bases, with 13 bases left in between. The CDR3 totals 13 residues. The CDR3: CASSDSTRGEQFF. CDR3 DNA sequence: TGTGCCAGCAGCGACAGCACGCGGGGTGAGCAGTTCTTC. Full variable domain (remainder filled in from reference TRBV9 and TRBJ2-1): DSGVTQTPKHLITATGQRVTLRCSPRSGDLSVYWYQQSLDQGLQFLIQYYNGEERAKGNILERFSAQQFPDLHSELNLSSLELGDSALYFCASSDSTRGEQFFGPGTRLTVL.

With regard to this clone: One end of the junction fails to match germline, which may point to a read error. This specimen includes other DNA sequences encoding the same CDR3. The chain has TRBV29-1 and TRBJ1-2; D is ambiguous. Germline CDR1 reads SQVTM; CDR2 reads ANQGSEA. The CDR3 sequence is 12 residues long. CDR3 sequence (DNA): TGCAGCGCCTCCGCGAGGGTCTATGGCTACACCTTT. It codes for CSASARVYGYTF.

This chain links TRBV5-1 with TRBJ2-5; 14 nucleotides align to TRBD2. V gave up 4 bases and J gave up 5 bases; unmatched junction bases: 7. The CDR3 runs 16 residues. CDR1 SGHRS and CDR2 YFSETQ come from the germline V gene. CDR3 region: CASSHQTSGGAETQYF. The CDR3 DNA follows: TGCGCCAGCAGCCACCAGACTAGCGGGGGGGCCGAGACCCAGTACTTC.

CDR3 in amino acids: CASSPLFGGLGTEAFF. CDR3 coding DNA: TGTGCCAGCAGCCCACTCTTCGGGGGGCTAGGCACTGAAGCTTTCTTT. The chain employs TRBV3-1 (or the pseudogene TRBV3-2) and TRBJ1-1, with D possibly TRBD1 on 6 matching bases. Germline CDR1 LGHDT, CDR2 YNNKEL (reference sequence). Trimming stripped 4 bases from V and 4 bases from J, with 19 bases between. The CDR3 totals 16 residues.

This clone showed up just once. The rearrangement uses TRBV4-1 and TRBJ1-1, with 10 bases lining up with TRBD1. The V and J ends lost 2 bases and 6 bases, in that order; junction bases with no gene match: 9. From germline, CDR1 is MGHRA and CDR2 YSYEKL. The CDR3 consists of 16 residues. This CDR3 reads CASSQPDRGHTSEAFF. Written as DNA, the CDR3 is TGCGCCAGCAGCCAACCAGACAGGGGGCATACCTCTGAAGCTTTCTTT.

The gene calls are TRBV5-4 and TRBJ1-6; 7 bases line up with TRBD1. Per germline, CDR1 SGHNT and CDR2 YYREEE (reference sequence). The CDR3 consists of 14 residues. V was clipped by 4 bases and J by 4 bases; unmatched bases: 2. The CDR3 is CASSQDRYNSPLHF. Here the CDR3 DNA reads TGTGCCAGCAGCCAGGACAGGTATAATTCACCCCTCCACTTT.

The chain uses TRBV5-1 and TRBJ1-1; the D gene is possibly TRBD1 (6 bases). CDR1 is SGHRS, CDR2 YFSETQ, per germline. CDR3 length equals 17 residues. V lost 0 bases and J lost 3, with 18 bases in between. The CDR3 DNA reads TGCGCCAGCAGCTTGGAGCCTCGGGGGGCGATCTACACTGAAGCTTTCTTT. It yields the protein CASSLEPRGAIYTEAFF.

The chain uses TRBV6-5 and TRBJ1-2; perhaps TRBD1 as D (5 bases). Germline CDR1 and CDR2: MNHEY and SVGAGI. Trimming left V 2 bases short and J 3 bases short, with 16 bases between. CDR3 size: 16 residues. The CDR3 coding sequence is TGTGCCAGCAGTTACAATTATGACAGCCAGTACTATGGCTACACCTTC. It codes for CASSYNYDSQYYGYTF.

Only one count was recorded for this clone. The chain is built from TRBV9 and TRBJ1-3, with D possibly TRBD1 on 6 matching bases. The length of the CDR3 is 16 residues. V shed 3 bases and J shed 3 bases, with 16 bases lying between them. CDR1 and CDR2 (germline): SGDLS, YYNGEE. The CDR3 DNA sequence: TGTGCCAGCAGCGGATACAGGGAGGGCTTTGGAAACACCATATATTTT. This codes for CASSGYREGFGNTIYF. Drawing the rest from reference TRBV9 and TRBJ1-3, the complete variable domain is DSGVTQTPKHLITATGQRVTLRCSPRSGDLSVYWYQQSLDQGLQFLIQYYNGEERAKGNILERFSAQQFPDLHSELNLSSLELGDSALYFCASSGYREGFGNTIYFGEGSWLTVV.

The V gene is TRBV7-2, the J gene TRBJ2-7; 9 nucleotides line up with TRBD2. The germline gives CDR1 SGHTA, CDR2 FQGNSA. The CDR3 is 15 residues long. The V and J ends lost 3 bases and 4 bases, in that order; junction bases with no gene match: 7. CDR3 residues: CASSLAGGGSYEQYF. Here the CDR3 DNA reads TGTGCCAGCAGCTTGGCGGGAGGGGGCAGTTACGAGCAGTACTTC.

In this sample, this clone turned up once. This chain links TRBV7-2 with TRBJ1-2; 8 positions agree with TRBD1. The J segment lost 8 bases and the V segment lost 4 bases, leaving 18 bases of the junction unmatched. Germline CDR1 SGHTA, CDR2 FQGNSA. This CDR3 is built from 17 residues. CDR3 sequence reads: CASSYVVVAGGSGGYTF. As DNA, the CDR3 is TGTGCCAGCAGCTATGTTGTGGTAGCAGGGGGCTCGGGAGGCTACACCTTC.

The chain couples TRBV3-1 (or the pseudogene TRBV3-2) to TRBJ2-3; TRBD1 might be the D (6 bases). The germline V gene has CDR1 LGHDT and CDR2 YNNKEL (reference sequence). Trimming pared 4 bases from V and 3 bases from J, leaving 14 bases between. There are 15 residues in the CDR3. CDR3 amino acids: CASSPSGQQTDTQYF. The CDR3 nucleotides are TGTGCCAGCAGCCCCTCCGGACAGCAGACAGATACGCAGTATTTT.

This chain uses TRBV7-3 with TRBJ1-1; possibly TRBD1 for D (5 bases). V was shortened by 5 bases and J by 3 bases, with 10 bases between the two germline ends. This CDR3 spans 13 amino acids. CDR1 is SGHTA, CDR2 FQGTGA, per germline. In nucleotides, the CDR3 is TGTGCCAGCAGCCCAGACAGACACACTGAAGCTTTCTTT. This encodes CASSPDRHTEAFF.

The CDR3 DNA is TGTGCCAGCAGCTTATACTACTATGGCTACACCTTC. As protein: CASSLYYYGYTF. The chain links TRBV7-2 to TRBJ1-2; D is unclear. The CDR3 is made up of 12 amino acids. Per the germline V gene, CDR1 is SGHTA and CDR2 is FQGNSA. Trimming took off 2 bases at V and 3 bases at J, with 4 bases between the two ends. The entire variable domain, with the rest obtained from reference TRBV7-2 and TRBJ1-2, is as follows: GAGVSQSPSNKVTEKGKDVELRCDPISGHTALYWYRQSLGQGLEFLIYFQGNSAPDKSGLPSDRFSAERTGGSVSTLTIQRTQQEDSAVYLCASSLYYYGYTFGSGTRLTVV.

The genes are TRBV7-2 and TRBJ1-1, with a possible D match to TRBD1 (6 bases). Trimming cost V 4 bases and J 1 base, with 16 bases left between them. CDR1 and CDR2 from the germline V gene are SGHTA and FQGNSA. This CDR3 is built from 16 residues. CDR3 nucleotides: TGTGCCAGCAGCTCGTGGGGGGGCCGATCGAACACTGAAGCTTTCTTT. Residues: CASSSWGGRSNTEAFF.

The chain's CDR3 is CASSSIKGQKYEQYF. In DNA form, the CDR3 reads TGTGCCAGCAGCTCTATAAAGGGACAGAAATACGAGCAGTACTTC. V and J are TRBV7-9 and TRBJ2-7, with TRBD1 identical over 7 bases. The germline CDR1 and CDR2 sequences are SEHNR and FQNEAQ (reference sequence). The ends lost 4 bases at V and 4 bases at J; junction bases unmatched: 10. The CDR3 runs 15 residues. Combining the CDR3 with reference TRBV7-9 and TRBJ2-7 gives the whole variable domain DTGVSQNPRHKITKRGQNVTFRCDPISEHNRLYWYRQTLGQGPEFLTYFQNEAQLEKSRLLSDRFSAERPKGSFSTLEIQRTEQGDSAMYLCASSSIKGQKYEQYFGPGTRLTVT.

The gene calls are TRBV5-3 and TRBJ1-5; D is perhaps TRBD1 (6 bases). TRBV5-3 is filed as an ORF, its function uncertain. Trimming pared 2 bases from V and 0 bases from J, leaving 21 bases between. The CDR3 covers 19 residues. The chain's CDR3 is CARSLSLTPGHLSNQPQHF. The DNA of the CDR3 is TGTGCCAGAAGCTTAAGTTTGACCCCGGGACATCTTAGCAATCAGCCCCAGCATTTT.

The V gene is TRBV5-6, the J gene TRBJ1-1, with D unresolved. The CDR3 runs to 12 residues. V lost 6 bases and J 2 bases, leaving 8 bases between the germline ends. Germline V gene sequence: CDR1 SGHDT, CDR2 YYEEEE. CDR3 DNA sequence: TGTGCCAGCAACATTGTAAACACTGAAGCTTTCTTT. Translating it yields CASNIVNTEAFF.

This chain links TRBV18 with TRBJ2-2, with 7 positions matching TRBD2. The CDR3 has 15 amino acids. Trimming cost V 4 bases and J 0 bases; bases outside gene matches: 2. Germline CDR1 KGHSH, CDR2 LQKENI. CDR3 amino acids: CASSQRGANTGELFF. The CDR3, as DNA: TGTGCCAGCTCACAACGGGGGGCGAACACCGGGGAGCTGTTTTTT.

In its sample, this clone was seen a few times. V gene TRBV5-4 combines with J gene TRBJ2-2; the match to TRBD1 covers 11 bases. Per the germline V gene, CDR1 is SGHNT and CDR2 is YYREEE (reference sequence). This CDR3 spans 15 amino acids. Unmatched junction bases numbered 5, after V lost 3 bases and J lost 7 bases. The chain's CDR3 is CASSSRTGGGGELFF. CDR3 DNA sequence: TGTGCCAGCAGCTCTAGGACAGGGGGCGGCGGGGAGCTGTTTTTT.

The chain employs TRBV11-1 and TRBJ1-1; 10 nucleotides agree with TRBD1. The CDR3 is made up of 15 amino acids. The V gene's germline CDR1 is SGHAT and CDR2 FQDESV (reference sequence). The J segment lost 4 bases and the V segment lost 5 bases, leaving 7 bases of the junction unmatched. In DNA form, the CDR3 reads TGTGCCAGCAGCAGAGGACAGGGGGACGTCACTGAAGCTTTCTTT. Protein sequence: CASSRGQGDVTEAFF.

The rearrangement joins TRBV25-1 to TRBJ2-7; possibly TRBD2 for D (6 bases). V lost 6 bases and J lost 3, with 18 bases in between. Per germline, CDR1 MGHDK and CDR2 SYGVNS. The CDR3 covers 15 residues. CDR3 protein: CASRPSGSGLYEQYF. In DNA form, the CDR3 reads TGTGCCAGCAGGCCAAGCGGCAGCGGGCTCTACGAGCAGTACTTC.

V gene TRBV3-1 (or the pseudogene TRBV3-2) combines with J gene TRBJ2-3; TRBD2 agrees at 13 bases. Per germline, CDR1 LGHDT and CDR2 YNNKEL (reference sequence). The J segment lost 1 base and the V segment lost 3 bases, leaving 1 base of the junction unmatched. CDR3 size: 16 residues. CDR3 amino acids: CASSHGLAGGTDTQYF. The CDR3 coding sequence is TGTGCCAGCAGCCACGGACTAGCGGGGGGCACAGATACGCAGTATTTT.

This clone has just a few counts. This chain's CDR3 is CASSQEAVNYGYTF. The CDR3 nucleotides read TGTGCCAGCAGCCAAGAAGCGGTGAACTATGGCTACACCTTC. This rearrangement joins TRBV3-1 (or the pseudogene TRBV3-2) to TRBJ1-2; D gene uncertain. There are 14 residues in the CDR3. The V and J ends lost 0 bases and 2 bases respectively, with 7 bases between them. Per germline, CDR1 LGHDT and CDR2 YNNKEL (reference sequence).

This chain uses TRBV7-2 with TRBJ1-5; D may be TRBD1 (5 bases). The germline V and J ends were trimmed by 3 bases and 9 bases, with 9 bases remaining between them. The germline V gene encodes CDR1 SGHTA and CDR2 FQGNSA. The length of the CDR3 is 12 residues. CDR3 amino acids: CASSLGPWPQHF. The CDR3 coding sequence is TGTGCCAGCAGCTTGGGGCCCTGGCCCCAGCATTTT. The complete variable domain, with remaining parts taken from reference TRBV7-2 and TRBJ1-5, reads GAGVSQSPSNKVTEKGKDVELRCDPISGHTALYWYRQSLGQGLEFLIYFQGNSAPDKSGLPSDRFSAERTGGSVSTLTIQRTQQEDSAVYLCASSLGPWPQHFGDGTRLSIL.